The rows below give T cell receptor beta chains drawn from one sample of a study of blood T cells in healthy people across ages. MiXCR, applied by TCRdb to the 5' RACE reads, yields one record per CDR3 protein. The sample lists 600,000 to 850,000 distinct CDR3 sequences, roughly 44% occurring once. Material for sequencing was blood. The source is an older woman in good health. Each CDR3 is given with its conserved first and last residue. D genes are given only for firm matches. The size field is filled for only some rows; it gives once, few, many or a size class.

clone_size j_call d_call v_call cdr3_aa cdr3_nt
NA TRBJ2-7 TRBD1 TRBV20-1 CSANDRGSYEQYF TGCAGTGCTAACGACAGGGGTTCCTACGAGCAGTACTTC
many TRBJ1-4 NA TRBV11-1 CASSFGSGGNEKLFF TGTGCCAGCAGCTTCGGCAGCGGGGGGAATGAAAAACTGTTTTTT
NA TRBJ1-5 NA TRBV5-8 CASSFQFGAADSNQPQHF TGTGCCAGCAGCTTTCAATTCGGGGCGGCGGATAGCAATCAGCCCCAGCATTTT
NA TRBJ2-3 NA TRBV2 CASSGPRTSTDTQYF TGTGCCAGCAGCGGTCCCAGGACTAGCACAGATACGCAGTATTTT
NA TRBJ2-3 TRBD2 TRBV12-3/TRBV12-4 CTSRTSGIDTDTQYF TGTACCAGCAGGACTAGCGGGATAGACACAGATACGCAGTATTTT
NA TRBJ2-2 TRBD2 TRBV5-1 CASTISGIITGELFF TGCGCCAGTACGATAAGCGGGATTATCACCGGGGAGCTGTTTTTT
few TRBJ2-7 TRBD1 TRBV3-1 CASRSQGSYEQYF TGTGCCAGCAGGTCACAGGGGTCCTACGAGCAGTACTTC
NA TRBJ1-2 NA TRBV20-1 CSARVTVGENGYTF TGCAGTGCTAGAGTGACGGTGGGGGAGAATGGCTACACCTTC
NA TRBJ2-3 NA TRBV7-3 CASSLFAMETDTQYF TGTGCCAGCAGTCTCTTTGCGATGGAGACAGATACGCAGTATTTT
once TRBJ2-1 NA TRBV19 CASNSGLIYNEQFF TGTGCCAGTAATAGCGGCTTAATTTACAATGAGCAGTTCTTC
few TRBJ1-1 NA TRBV5-1 CASSVVGGTEAFF TGCGCCAGCAGCGTCGTGGGGGGAACTGAAGCTTTCTTT
NA TRBJ2-1 NA TRBV5-1 CASSLEEHGRGSYNEQFF TGCGCCAGCAGCTTGGAGGAACACGGACGCGGCTCCTACAATGAGCAGTTCTTC
NA TRBJ2-1 TRBD2 TRBV20-1 CSAISGGPETQFF TGCAGTGCTATTAGCGGGGGGCCAGAGACCCAGTTCTTC
NA TRBJ2-7 TRBD1 TRBV18 CASSPQQGTREQYF TGTGCCAGCTCACCGCAACAGGGGACGCGCGAGCAGTACTTC
many TRBJ2-5 NA TRBV6-5 CASSYGNPGETQYF TGTGCCAGCAGTTACGGGAACCCCGGAGAGACCCAGTACTTC
NA TRBJ2-7 NA TRBV5-1 CASSSHQQVPYEQYF TGCGCCAGCAGCTCACATCAACAGGTACCCTACGAGCAGTACTTC
few TRBJ1-5 NA TRBV27 CASSLYPGRNQPQHF TGTGCCAGCAGTTTATATCCAGGGCGCAATCAGCCCCAGCATTTT
many TRBJ2-1 NA TRBV29-1 CSVGMGGDEQFF TGCAGCGTCGGTATGGGTGGGGATGAGCAGTTCTTC
NA TRBJ2-3 TRBD2 TRBV6-6 CASTAIAGVKDTQYF TGTGCCAGCACCGCGATCGCGGGGGTAAAGGATACGCAGTATTTT
NA TRBJ1-4 NA TRBV20-1 CSASKGVSTNEKLFF TGCAGTGCTAGCAAGGGAGTGTCGACTAATGAAAAACTGTTTTTT
NA TRBJ1-2 NA TRBV28 CASSSVVEGADYGYTF TGTGCCAGCAGTTCAGTGGTCGAGGGTGCGGACTATGGCTACACCTTC
NA TRBJ1-1 NA TRBV7-3 CASSPGRQGSEAFF TGTGCCAGCAGCCCTGGGAGGCAGGGCTCCGAAGCTTTCTTT
NA TRBJ2-1 TRBD2 TRBV20-1 CSARVTSGRARNEQFF TGCAGTGCTAGGGTGACTAGCGGGAGGGCCAGGAATGAGCAGTTCTTC
NA TRBJ2-7 NA TRBV20-1 CSAPDVSSYNEQYF TGCAGTGCTCCCGACGTCAGCTCCTACAATGAGCAGTACTTC
NA TRBJ2-7 NA TRBV20-1 CSAEGRVYEQYF TGCAGTGCTGAAGGACGAGTCTACGAGCAGTACTTC
few TRBJ1-5 NA TRBV6-1 CASSERGNQPQHF TGTGCCAGCAGTGAGCGCGGTAATCAGCCCCAGCATTTT
once TRBJ2-3 NA TRBV15 CATKPTGTSTDTQYF TGTGCCACCAAGCCCACGGGGACTAGCACAGATACGCAGTATTTT
NA TRBJ1-2 TRBD1 TRBV5-6 CASSRDSRANYGYTF TGTGCCAGCAGCCGGGACAGCAGAGCTAACTATGGCTACACCTTC
NA TRBJ2-2 NA TRBV9 CASSVDAGNTGELFF TGTGCCAGCAGCGTAGATGCAGGGAACACCGGGGAGCTGTTTTTT
once TRBJ1-4 NA TRBV6-1 CASGEAGGGEKLFF TGTGCCAGCGGTGAAGCCGGAGGGGGTGAAAAACTGTTTTTT
NA TRBJ2-1 NA TRBV27 CASSFLLASPSEQFF TGTGCCAGCAGTTTTCTCCTGGCGAGCCCCAGTGAGCAGTTCTTC
many TRBJ2-3 NA TRBV10-3 CASASTDTQYF TGTGCCAGCGCGAGCACAGATACGCAGTATTTT
many TRBJ2-1 NA TRBV7-7 CASSPGTSLSSYNEQFF TGTGCTAGCAGCCCCGGGACCTCTTTAAGCTCCTACAATGAGCAGTTCTTC
few TRBJ2-7 NA TRBV25-1 CASNMGSYEQYF TGTGCCAGTAACATGGGCTCCTACGAGCAGTACTTC
few TRBJ2-3 TRBD2 TRBV7-2 CASSLSSSGGEATQYF TGTGCCAGCAGCTTATCCTCTAGCGGGGGAGAGGCGACGCAGTATTTT
NA TRBJ1-2 NA TRBV20-1 CSVIGPNYGYTF TGCAGTGTAATTGGCCCTAACTATGGCTACACCTTC
NA TRBJ1-6 TRBD1 TRBV20-1 CSAGQGQSPLHF TGCAGTGCGGGACAGGGGCAATCACCCCTCCACTTT
NA TRBJ2-4 TRBD2 TRBV6-5 CASSYSSGLAGGPRNTQYF TGTGCCAGCAGTTACTCCTCCGGACTAGCGGGAGGGCCGAGAAACACTCAGTACTTC
NA TRBJ2-7 NA TRBV4-1 CASSPAKGGGDEQYF TGCGCCAGCAGCCCCGCGAAGGGGGGAGGCGACGAGCAGTACTTC
few TRBJ2-3 TRBD2 TRBV29-1 CSVQGLAGAVTDTQYF TGCAGCGTTCAGGGACTAGCGGGAGCGGTAACAGATACGCAGTATTTT
NA TRBJ2-7 NA TRBV10-3 CAMTTGSYEQYF TGTGCCATGACTACAGGGAGCTACGAGCAGTACTTC
few TRBJ2-5 NA TRBV2 CASSEFPQETQYF TGTGCCAGCAGTGAGTTCCCCCAAGAGACCCAGTACTTC
NA TRBJ2-2 NA TRBV9 CASSVGGVSTGELFF TGTGCCAGCAGCGTAGGGGGAGTCAGCACCGGGGAGCTGTTTTTT
NA TRBJ2-7 NA TRBV20-1 CSARDAQGRSYEQYF TGCAGTGCTAGAGATGCACAGGGTCGGTCCTACGAGCAGTACTTC
NA TRBJ1-1 NA TRBV20-1 CSARETALATEAFF TGCAGTGCTAGAGAGACAGCCCTGGCGACTGAAGCTTTCTTT
NA TRBJ2-5 NA TRBV2 CASSDYRLFETQYF TGTGCCAGCAGTGATTATCGACTTTTTGAGACCCAGTACTTC
NA TRBJ2-7 NA TRBV7-2 CASSLGRAGHEQYF TGTGCCAGCAGCTTAGGAAGGGCTGGGCACGAGCAGTACTTC
NA TRBJ2-2 NA TRBV5-1 CASSVGQTTGELFF TGCGCCAGCAGTGTAGGACAGACCACCGGGGAGCTGTTTTTT
NA TRBJ1-2 NA TRBV6-5 CASSAPGQNYGYTF TGTGCCAGCAGCGCCCCTGGACAGAACTATGGCTACACCTTC
NA TRBJ2-2 NA TRBV12-3/TRBV12-4 CASSPHNTGELFF TGTGCCAGCAGTCCCCATAACACCGGGGAGCTGTTTTTT
few TRBJ2-5 TRBD1 TRBV9 CASSPPPGTGLWYQETQYF TGTGCCAGCAGCCCCCCTCCCGGGACAGGGCTTTGGTACCAAGAGACCCAGTACTTC
many TRBJ2-1 NA TRBV5-5 CASSPELLPHRSYNEQFF TGTGCCAGCAGCCCGGAACTCCTTCCGCATCGCTCCTACAATGAGCAGTTCTTC
NA TRBJ2-4 TRBD1 TRBV13 CASSFRQGGGEQYF TGTGCCAGCAGCTTCAGACAGGGTGGTGGGGAGCAGTACTTC
once TRBJ1-1 NA TRBV2 CASRPARGAEAFF TGTGCCAGCAGGCCGGCAAGGGGCGCTGAAGCTTTCTTT
NA TRBJ1-2 NA TRBV3-1 CASLGRNYGYTF TGTGCCAGCCTCGGACGGAACTATGGCTACACCTTC
once TRBJ1-2 TRBD1 TRBV28 CASSVQGALYGYTF TGTGCCAGCAGTGTACAGGGGGCCCTCTATGGCTACACCTTC
NA TRBJ2-4 NA TRBV2 CASNPGTSFNIQYF TGTGCCAGCAACCCCGGGACATCCTTTAACATTCAGTACTTC